This T cell receptor (beta chain) appears in the sequencing data of a study of regulatory T cells in long-lasting Graves disease (dated by TCRdb to about 2021). In terms of the full investigation: Patients with newly diagnosed Graves' disease had been on antithyroid drugs for under 3 months. The study took place in China and was registered as a clinical trial. TCR sequencing covered 13 persistent and 20 newly diagnosed Graves' disease patients, some 35 samples in total. Patients with persistent Graves' disease were compared with patients with newly diagnosed Graves' disease using TCR sequencing and RNA sequencing of peripheral blood.

Libraries came from multiplex PCR. Sequencing relied on an Illumina HiSeq 4000. CDR3 regions were amplified by Arm-PCR with iRepertoire HTBI primers to construct TCR beta libraries. Before sequencing, the PCR products underwent gel purification. As for the authors' bioinformatics: Gene usage analysis of CDR3 amino acid clonotypes used the approximately 62 TRBV and some 15 TRBJ segments found across samples. Filtered high-quality paired reads were merged into contigs using COPE and FqMerger. Contigs were aligned with BLAST to IMGT TRBV, TRBD and TRBJ reference genes, and CDR3 was defined per IMGT. Any clonotype with a frequency above 0.1% was counted as a highly expanded clone. Repertoire diversity was measured by Shannon entropy, and V-J evenness by the Gini coefficient. A clonotype was considered public if more than one individual shared it. In TCRdb, the public reads were trimmed at Q25 with fastp and aligned with MiXCR, with productive beta chains retained. Identical CDR3 proteins give one entry, which carries the most common genes and DNA. What appears here as the V and J calls and clone size reflects TCRdb's work, not the paper's. The sample yields hundreds of thousands of distinct CDR3 sequences; 15% to 20% were counted once. Together, the top ten hold 15% to 20% of the sample.

V has 2 bases trimmed and J has 5 bases trimmed; junction bases matching no gene number 15. Its CDR3 holds 18 amino acids, cysteine through phenylalanine. Just the 54-base CDR3 DNA is kept, in frame starting at base 1. CDR1 and CDR2 (DFQATT, SNEGSKA) derive from the germline V gene (reference sequence). In this sample, this clonotype turned up many times. Its binding antigen is unknown. Base qualities are not recorded, but no much larger clone differs from it by a single base. General study outcomes and caveats: Sequencing and analysis were limited to the TCR beta chain. Persistent patients shared more public clonotypes among themselves (roughly 2,700) than newly diagnosed patients did (about 970). Because the primary lesion, thyroid tissue, could not be accessed, the study looked at peripheral blood alone. Lower TCR Shannon entropy and fewer highly expanded clones were observed in persistent Graves' disease patients than in newly diagnosed patients, which suggested clonal expansion. The authors acknowledged the small sample size as a limitation that may reduce accuracy. Preferential use of TRBV28, TRBJ1-2 and TRBJ2-5 was observed in persistent disease, whereas TRBV20-1 and TRBJ2-1 were favored in newly diagnosed disease.

The sample's time point, from its label and the paper: newly diagnosed GD, antithyroid drugs for less than 3 months. For both TCR sequencing and RNA sequencing, RNA was extracted from PBMCs using TRIzol. Graves' disease was diagnosed according to American Thyroid Association guidelines. Patients were recruited from an endocrinology department in Xi'an, China. Each patient gave 9 to 10 milliliters of peripheral blood, collected in an EDTA anticoagulant tube. Ficoll Paque Plus density gradient separation was used to isolate PBMCs, and no further T cell sorting was done. An Agilent 2100 Bioanalyzer and agarose gel were used to assess RNA quality, and a NanoDrop 2000 was used to measure RNA concentration. The same specimen was also included in a second study, on T cells in Graves' hyperthyroidism and ophthalmopathy. From that second study: Stable Graves' hyperthyroidism was defined as no progression to ophthalmopathy during 18 months of follow-up. The hyperthyroidism patients were between 18 and 65 years old and newly diagnosed, with a disease duration of less than 2 months. Exclusion was applied to patients with uncontrolled infections, other autoimmune diseases, pregnancy or lactation. Diagnoses were based on clinical symptoms, serum thyroxine and TRAb, thyroid ultrasound and orbital computed tomography. A first-round RT-PCR of the TCR CDR3 used the HTBI primer set with the Qiagen OneStep RT-PCR kit. Most expanded thyroid clonotypes (frequency above 0.001) were also detected in blood, a finding suggesting that blood repertoires may reflect thyroid immune responses. Ophthalmopathy was separated from stable hyperthyroidism by a 13 V-J signature model, with approximately 90% sensitivity and about 81% specificity obtained in cross-validation and 80%/75% obtained in testing. In validation, the model predicted progression to ophthalmopathy with approximately 71% sensitivity and about 73% specificity, a median of 6.5 months before onset. To identify TCR V-J signatures that set the groups apart, the researchers used a discovery cohort of more than 95 patients, made up of around 42 with Graves' ophthalmopathy and around 58 with stable Graves' hyperthyroidism. An independent validation cohort of fewer than 20 hyperthyroidism patients and more than 15 patients who later progressed to ophthalmopathy tested prospective prediction of ophthalmopathy. The 95 to 100 discovery patients were randomly divided into training and test sets at a 7:3 ratio. Thyroid tissue and blood T-cell repertoires from roughly six Graves' hyperthyroidism patients were also compared in the study. After sampling, hyperthyroidism patients received methimazole starting at 30 mg daily, and ophthalmopathy patients received high-dose intravenous methylprednisolone. The libraries were constructed in a second round of multiplex PCR and then size-selected and purified. Libraries were sequenced paired-end with 100 bp reads on an Illumina HiSeq2000. SOAPnuke was used to process the raw data, with reads discarded if the reads contained adapters or uncalled bases, had a mean Phred below 15, or lacked an exact constant-primer or identifier match. COPE v1.2.5 was used to merge the high-quality paired reads, and each unique nucleotide sequence was defined as a clonotype. MiTCR v1.1 was used to align clonotypes to the IMGT TRBV, TRBD and TRBJ reference segments. Analysis was restricted to V-J combinations with a frequency above 0.0001, which covered about 99% of repertoires. A TCS score was defined as the ratio of F50 (clonal expansion) to E x V (chaos), with BLOSUM62-based TCRdist applied between CDR3 peptides within each V-J. Welch's t-statistics and random forest reduced 500 to 650 V-J features to some 14, which were used in a naive Bayes classifier (R e1071). Sample size was not statistically predetermined, and investigators were not blinded to group allocation. The paper reports TCR Vbeta CDR3 sequencing of some 140 peripheral blood samples: around 41 ophthalmopathy, approximately 74 hyperthyroidism and around 17 progressor patients.

The chain is encoded by TRBV20-1 joined to TRBJ2-5; 12 nucleotides in the junction match TRBD2. The TCR sequence derives from a woman aged 25 to 39 with Graves disease. Donor details come from another sample of the same person, matched by shared clones. Sequencing was performed on peripheral blood mononuclear cells (PBMCs), taken at new diagnosis, from a patient treated with antithyroid drugs. The nucleotide sequence reads TGCAGTGCTAGACCCTCTTCCCCCCTAGCGGGAGGGCCGGAGACCCAGTACTTC. It codes for CSARPSSPLAGGPETQYF.